These 14 T cell receptor beta chains were sequenced from one sample in a study of CD8 T cells in Susac syndrome. With random hexamers, reverse transcription was performed on about 0.5 to 1 ug of RNA. TCRdb reprocessed the immunoSEQ multiplex PCR reads with MiXCR, giving one entry per CDR3 protein. The table has about 300,000 distinct CDR3 sequences, roughly 90% seen once. The sample taken for sequencing was CD8+ T cells from PBMCs. The source of these receptors is a human donor with multiple sclerosis.

The chain couples TRBV2 to TRBJ1-4; TRBD1 might be the D (6 bases). The CDR3 is 15 amino acids. Trimming cost V 4 bases and J 8 bases, with 17 bases left between them. Germline loops: CDR1 SNHLY, CDR2 FYNNEI. The CDR3 spells CASSGGAGVGEKLFF. Here the CDR3 DNA reads TGTGCCAGCAGTGGAGGTGCAGGGGTAGGAGAAAAACTGTTTTTT.

The rearrangement joins TRBV19 to TRBJ1-2, with D hard to call. Germline V CDR1 and CDR2: LNHDA, SQIVND (reference sequence). Trimming pared 5 bases from V and 4 bases from J, leaving 17 bases between. The CDR3 has 15 amino acids. DNA of the CDR3: TGTGCCAGTAGTCCAAGTGCGGATTTTGGCTATGGCTACACCTTC. Encoded protein: CASSPSADFGYGYTF.

The chain couples TRBV6-5 to TRBJ2-1; D could derive from TRBD1 or TRBD2 (5 bases each). The CDR3 loop spans 13 amino acids. V gave up 4 bases and J gave up 5 bases, with 9 bases separating them. Per germline, CDR1 MNHEY and CDR2 SVGAGI. This CDR3 reads CASSSGTHNEQFF. The DNA of the CDR3 is TGTGCCAGCAGTTCCGGGACGCACAATGAGCAGTTCTTC.

The V call is TRBV29-1, the J call TRBJ2-2; no definite D call. V shed 0 bases and J shed 5 bases, with 4 bases lying between them. Germline CDR1 SQVTM, CDR2 ANQGSEA. The CDR3 is 12 residues long. The CDR3 sequence is CSVEELTGELFF. The CDR3 DNA is TGCAGCGTTGAAGAACTGACCGGGGAGCTGTTTTTT.

The chain couples TRBV15 to TRBJ2-5, with 10 bases fitting TRBD2. The CDR3 spans 15 residues. Germline CDR1 reads LNHNV; CDR2 reads YYDKDF (reference sequence). The V and J ends lost 2 bases and 5 bases, in that order; junction bases with no gene match: 5. Written as DNA, the CDR3 is TGTGCCACCAGCAGACGGACTAGCGGTGAGGAGACCCAGTACTTC. Encoded protein: CATSRRTSGEETQYF.

The rearrangement links TRBV6-2 or TRBV6-3 to TRBJ1-6; unclear D gene. The CDR3 totals 14 residues. Trimming pared 6 bases from V and 7 bases from J, leaving 13 bases between. CDR1 is MNHEY, CDR2 SVGEGT, per germline. The CDR3 reads CASRKRARNSPLHF. The CDR3, as DNA: TGTGCCAGCAGAAAACGAGCCAGAAATTCACCCCTCCACTTT.

Only one count was recorded for this clonotype. The rearrangement links TRBV7-2 to TRBJ2-7; the match to TRBD2 covers 10 bases. Germline CDR1 and CDR2: SGHTA and FQGNSA. V gave up 3 bases and J gave up 1 base; unmatched junction bases: 9. The CDR3 has 17 residues. DNA for the CDR3: TGTGCCAGCAGCTTTGAAACCCGGACTAGCGGTTCCTACGAGCAGTACTTC. Translation gives CASSFETRTSGSYEQYF.

The table lists this clonotype with a few counts. V usage is TRBV6-5 and J usage is TRBJ1-1; D is undetermined. Germline CDR1 reads MNHEY; CDR2 reads SVGAGI. V dropped 2 bases and J dropped 5 bases, with 6 bases sitting between them. This CDR3 has 12 residues. The CDR3 nucleotides read TGTGCCAGCAGTTACGGCGAGACTGAAGCTTTCTTT. Its protein is CASSYGETEAFF.

The gene calls are TRBV5-6 and TRBJ1-5; 7 nucleotides align to TRBD1. The CDR3 consists of 14 residues. The V gene end was trimmed by 2 bases and the J gene end by 5 bases; junction bases not matched to a gene: 4. CDR1 and CDR2 from the germline V gene are SGHDT and YYEEEE. DNA of the CDR3: TGTGCCAGCAGCTTCGGGACAGACGATCAGCCCCAGCATTTT. Amino acids: CASSFGTDDQPQHF.

The chain employs TRBV5-4 and TRBJ1-1, with D unresolved. V shed 6 bases and J shed 0 bases, with 9 bases lying between them. The CDR3 is made up of 13 amino acids. In germline, CDR1 is SGHNT, CDR2 YYREEE (reference sequence). The CDR3 DNA sequence: TGTGCCAGCATGAGGAAACTGAACACTGAAGCTTTCTTT. Amino acid sequence: CASMRKLNTEAFF.

This chain uses TRBV24-1 with TRBJ1-2; D ambiguous. CDR1 is KGHDR and CDR2 is SFDVKD in the germline V gene. CDR3 length equals 12 residues. V shed 1 base and J shed 5 bases, with 4 bases lying between them. The CDR3: CATSDFGYGYTF. Here the CDR3 DNA reads TGTGCCACCAGTGATTTCGGATATGGCTACACCTTC.

J is TRBJ2-2 and V is TRBV19; D is perhaps TRBD1 (6 bases). This CDR3 spans 15 amino acids. CDR1 is LNHDA and CDR2 is SQIVND in the germline V gene (reference sequence). V dropped 5 bases and J dropped 0 bases, with 10 bases sitting between them. CDR3 nucleotides: TGTGCCAGTAGTGTGGACAGTTCGAACACCGGGGAGCTGTTTTTT. It translates to CASSVDSSNTGELFF.

The V gene is TRBV20-1, the J gene TRBJ1-5, with 7 bases fitting TRBD1. Germline loops: CDR1 DFQATT, CDR2 SNEGSKA (reference sequence). J lost 1 base, V lost 2 bases, and 11 bases had no gene match. The CDR3 has 17 residues. CDR3 protein: CSARPQDRMGSNQPQHF. In nucleotides, the CDR3 is TGCAGTGCTAGACCTCAGGACAGGATGGGGAGCAATCAGCCCCAGCATTTT.

V usage is TRBV7-9 and J usage is TRBJ1-2; 7 bases fit TRBD1. J gave up 3 bases and V 5 bases, and 12 bases lay outside the gene matches. The germline gives CDR1 SEHNR, CDR2 FQNEAQ (reference sequence). The CDR3 runs to 16 residues. The CDR3 here is CASSVEAGRGDYGYTF. CDR3 DNA sequence: TGTGCCAGCAGCGTAGAAGCGGGCAGGGGGGACTATGGCTACACCTTC. The full variable domain, rest sourced from reference TRBV7-9 and TRBJ1-2, is DTGVSQNPRHKITKRGQNVTFRCDPISEHNRLYWYRQTLGQGPEFLTYFQNEAQLEKSRLLSDRFSAERPKGSFSTLEIQRTEQGDSAMYLCASSVEAGRGDYGYTFGSGTRLTVV.